These T cell receptor beta chains were read from a single sample in a study of HIV-infected patients and healthy controls. Each CDR3 protein gets one entry after TCRdb re-called the 5' RACE reads with MiXCR. The sample holds 13,000 or so distinct CDR3 sequences, around 9% seen once. The specimen sequenced was blood. All receptors come from an adult in good health. The CDR3 runs from the conserved cysteine through the conserved F or W. D genes are given only for firm matches. Some rows have no size entry. The others give once, few or many, or a class for an expanded clone.

D: TRBD2; J: TRBJ2-1; size: NA; V: TRBV7-2; CDR3: CASSSRDYPFNEQFF; DNA: TGTGCCAGCAGCTCCCGGGACTACCCTTTCAATGAGCAGTTCTTC
D: NA; J: TRBJ1-6; size: many; V: TRBV9; CDR3: CASSNSDIGLLPLHF; DNA: TGTGCCAGCAGCAATTCTGACATTGGCCTACTTCCCCTCCACTTT
D: NA; J: TRBJ1-2; size: medium-sized; V: TRBV5-4; CDR3: CASSLGYGYTF; DNA: TGTGCCAGCAGCTTGGGGTATGGCTACACCTTC
D: NA; J: TRBJ2-3; size: medium-sized; V: TRBV19; CDR3: CASSLDSRSTDTQYF; DNA: TGTGCCAGTAGTCTGGACTCCCGGAGCACAGATACGCAGTATTTT
D: NA; J: TRBJ2-7; size: many; V: TRBV6-2/TRBV6-3; CDR3: CASSYQGSYEQYF; DNA: TGTGCCAGCAGTTACCAGGGTTCCTACGAGCAGTACTTC
D: TRBD1; J: TRBJ1-1; size: medium-sized; V: TRBV12-3/TRBV12-4; CDR3: CASSQGTGGSTEAFF; DNA: TGTGCCAGCAGCCAAGGGACAGGGGGCAGCACTGAAGCTTTCTTT
D: NA; J: TRBJ2-1; size: few; V: TRBV6-1; CDR3: CASETGNPNEQFF; DNA: TGTGCCAGCGAGACGGGTAACCCCAATGAGCAGTTCTTC
D: NA; J: TRBJ1-6; size: few; V: TRBV29-1; CDR3: CSVRYDPTDNSPLHF; DNA: TGCAGCGTCCGATACGACCCGACTGATAATTCACCCCTCCACTTT
D: TRBD1; J: TRBJ2-1; size: many; V: TRBV7-8; CDR3: CASSLRGLLNNEQFF; DNA: TGTGCCAGCAGCTTAAGGGGGCTCTTGAACAATGAGCAGTTCTTC
D: NA; J: TRBJ2-1; size: many; V: TRBV12-3/TRBV12-4; CDR3: CASSFREIAYNEQFF; DNA: TGTGCCAGCAGTTTCCGGGAGATCGCTTACAATGAGCAGTTCTTC
D: NA; J: TRBJ2-1; size: many; V: TRBV5-6; CDR3: CASSLEGGRKDEQFF; DNA: TGTGCCAGCAGCTTGGAGGGGGGCAGGAAGGATGAGCAGTTCTTC
D: TRBD2; J: TRBJ2-1; size: many; V: TRBV7-8; CDR3: CASSTRTSGNEQFF; DNA: TGTGCCAGCAGCACCAGGACTAGCGGTAATGAGCAGTTCTTC
D: NA; J: TRBJ2-1; size: many; V: TRBV7-3; CDR3: CASSLNPPTGLANQSPRVNEQFF; DNA: TGTGCCAGCAGCTTAAACCCTCCGACTGGGCTAGCAAACCAAAGCCCCCGAGTTAATGAGCAGTTCTTC